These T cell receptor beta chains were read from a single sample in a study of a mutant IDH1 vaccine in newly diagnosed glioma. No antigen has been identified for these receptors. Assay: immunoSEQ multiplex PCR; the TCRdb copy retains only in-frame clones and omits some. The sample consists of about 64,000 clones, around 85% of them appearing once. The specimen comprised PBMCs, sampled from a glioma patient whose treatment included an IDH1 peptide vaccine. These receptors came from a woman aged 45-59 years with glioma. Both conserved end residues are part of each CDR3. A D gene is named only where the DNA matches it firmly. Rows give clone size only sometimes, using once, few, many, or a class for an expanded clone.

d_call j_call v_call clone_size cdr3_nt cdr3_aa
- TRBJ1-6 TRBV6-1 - TGTGCCAGCAGTGTCCGGGACCCGGTCCACTTT CASSVRDPVHF
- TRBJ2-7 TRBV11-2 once TGTGCCAGCAGCTCGGGCCCCACCTACGAGCAGTACTTC CASSSGPTYEQYF
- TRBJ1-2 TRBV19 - TGTGCCAGTCAGACGGGGGATTGGGCCGGCTACACCTTC CASQTGDWAGYTF
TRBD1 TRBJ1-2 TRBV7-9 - TGTGCCAGCAGCCGTGGACAGGGTGAATGGCGGTACACCTTC CASSRGQGEWRYTF
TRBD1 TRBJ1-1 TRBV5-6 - TGTGCCAGCAGCTTCACCGGGACAGGGGGCACTGAAGCTTTCTTT CASSFTGTGGTEAFF
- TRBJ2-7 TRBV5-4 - TGTGCCAGCAGCCCGGGGGTCGGAGACGAGCAGTACTTC CASSPGVGDEQYF
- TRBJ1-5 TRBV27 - TGTGCCAGCAGTTTATCGGCCTTCGATCAGCCCCAGCATTTT CASSLSAFDQPQHF
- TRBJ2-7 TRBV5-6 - TGTGCCAGCAGCTTGAGACGGGACCGTCCAAACGAGCAGTACTTC CASSLRRDRPNEQYF
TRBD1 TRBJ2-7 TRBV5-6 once TGTGCCAGCAGCTGGGGACAGTTACCGTCCTACGAGCAGTACTTC CASSWGQLPSYEQYF
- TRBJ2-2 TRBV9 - TGTGCCAGCAGCGTTGCAGGGCCCGGGGAGCTGTTTTTT CASSVAGPGELFF
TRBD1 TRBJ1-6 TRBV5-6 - TGTGCCAGCAGCTCCAGGACAGGGGGCAGTTCACCCCTCCACTTT CASSSRTGGSSPLHF
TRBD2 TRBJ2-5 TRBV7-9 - TGTGCCAGCAGCTTAGGGGGGACTAGAGAGACCCAGTACTTC CASSLGGTRETQYF
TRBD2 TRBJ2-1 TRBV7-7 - TGTGCTAGCAGCTCTGAGGGACTAGCGTTGAGTGAGCAGTTCTTC CASSSEGLALSEQFF
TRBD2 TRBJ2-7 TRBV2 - TGTGCCAGCAACCGGGAGGTGGATCACGAGCAGTACTTC CASNREVDHEQYF
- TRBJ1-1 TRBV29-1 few TGCAGCGTTGACACCCCCGGGGAGGTTGAAGCTTTCTTT CSVDTPGEVEAFF
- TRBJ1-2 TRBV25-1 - TGTGCCAGCAGTGCAGGGGAGGGAAATGGCTACACCTTC CASSAGEGNGYTF
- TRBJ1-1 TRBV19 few TGTGCCAGTAGTATAGCTTCTAATCCGAACACTGAAGCTTTCTTT CASSIASNPNTEAFF
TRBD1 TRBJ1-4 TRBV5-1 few TGCGCCAGCAGCTTACAGGGGGATAATGAAAAACTGTTTTTT CASSLQGDNEKLFF
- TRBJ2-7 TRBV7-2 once TGTGCCAGCAGCTTAGAACTAGGGCTCTCCTACGAGCAGTACTTC CASSLELGLSYEQYF
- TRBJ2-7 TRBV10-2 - TGCGCCAGCAGTGAGTCGGACTGGAGGGGCGAGCAGTACTTC CASSESDWRGEQYF
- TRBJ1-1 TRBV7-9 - TGTGCCAGCAGCTTATACGGCGGTGTGAACACTGAAGCTTTCTTT CASSLYGGVNTEAFF
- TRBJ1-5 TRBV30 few TGTGCCTGGAGTGATTCCCGCCGAGGGCAGCCCCAGCATTTT CAWSDSRRGQPQHF
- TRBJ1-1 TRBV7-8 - TGTGCCAGCAGCTTCTCCGGACAGAGCAACACTGAAGCTTTCTTT CASSFSGQSNTEAFF
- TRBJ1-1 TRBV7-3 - TGTGCCAGCAGCCAAGAGACAGGGAACACTGAAGCTTTCTTT CASSQETGNTEAFF
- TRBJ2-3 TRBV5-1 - TGCGCCAGCAGCTCCGGGACCTACACAGATACGCAGTATTTT CASSSGTYTDTQYF
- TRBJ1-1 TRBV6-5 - TGTGCCAGCAGTTACAGGGCAAGGGCTTTCTTT CASSYRARAFF
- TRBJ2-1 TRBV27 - TGTGCCAGCAGTTTAACGGGGAGCTCCTACAATGAGCAGTTCTTC CASSLTGSSYNEQFF
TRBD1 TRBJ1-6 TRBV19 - TGTGCCAGTAGTATAAGGGACAGCTTCAATTCACCCCTCCACTTT CASSIRDSFNSPLHF
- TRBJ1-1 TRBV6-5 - TGTGCCAGCATCGGACGGTTGAACACTGAAGCTTTCTTT CASIGRLNTEAFF
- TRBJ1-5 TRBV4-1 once TGCGCCAGCAGCCAAGAAGCGTCGGGTCAGCCCCAGCATTTT CASSQEASGQPQHF
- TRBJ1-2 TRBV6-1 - TGTGCCAGCAGTATTCGAGACTATGGCTACACCTTC CASSIRDYGYTF
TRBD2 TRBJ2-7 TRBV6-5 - TGTGCCAGCAGCCCACTTAGCGGGGGATCCTACGAGCAGTACTTC CASSPLSGGSYEQYF
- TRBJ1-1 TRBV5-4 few TGTGCCAGCAGCTTGGGTTCCAGAAACGTTGGCACTGAAGCTTTCTTT CASSLGSRNVGTEAFF
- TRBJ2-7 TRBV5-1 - TGCGCCAGCAGCTTGGCGGGGGCGGGGGCCTACGAGCAGTACTTC CASSLAGAGAYEQYF
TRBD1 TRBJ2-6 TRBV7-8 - TGTGCCAGCAGCCACCACCGGGACAGGGTTCCTGGGGCCAACGTCCTGACTTTC CASSHHRDRVPGANVLTF
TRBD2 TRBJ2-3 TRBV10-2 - TGCGCCAGCAGCCCAGATAGGACTAGCGGTTACACAGATACGCAGTATTTT CASSPDRTSGYTDTQYF
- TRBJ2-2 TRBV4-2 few TGTGCCAGCAGCCCCGGGGCAGTGGCCGGGGAGCTGTTTTTT CASSPGAVAGELFF
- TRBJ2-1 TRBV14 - TGTGCCAGCAGCCAGGGGCAGAGGGCATACAATGAGCAGTTCTTC CASSQGQRAYNEQFF
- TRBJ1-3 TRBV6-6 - TGTGCCAGCAGTTCCTCATCCCGCAACACCATATATTTT CASSSSSRNTIYF
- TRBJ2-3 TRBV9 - TGTGCCAGCAGCGTAGAAAACGGGGGAACAGATACGCAGTATTTT CASSVENGGTDTQYF
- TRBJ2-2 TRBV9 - TGTGCCAGCAGCGTAGAACCCGGGGTTGGGACCGGGGAGCTGTTTTTT CASSVEPGVGTGELFF
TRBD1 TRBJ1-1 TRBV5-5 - TGTGCCAGCAGCCTTCCCGGGACAGGAGGCACTGAAGCTTTCTTT CASSLPGTGGTEAFF
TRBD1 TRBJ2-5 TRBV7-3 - TGTGCCAGCAGCGCGACAGGGCAAGAGACCCAGTACTTC CASSATGQETQYF
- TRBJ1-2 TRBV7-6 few TGTGCCAGCAGCTTATTGACAGGTCGCGATGGCTACACCTTC CASSLLTGRDGYTF
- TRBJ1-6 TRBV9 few TGTGCCAGCAGCGTAGAGGGGGTAGGGGCCCGGAAGGCCCTCCACTTT CASSVEGVGARKALHF
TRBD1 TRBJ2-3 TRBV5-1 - TGCGCCAGCATGCGGTCGAGGACAGGGGTTTCCGAAGATACGCAGTATTTT CASMRSRTGVSEDTQYF
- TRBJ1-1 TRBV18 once TGTGCCAGCTCCGTAATTTTCAGGGGTGAAGCTTTCTTT CASSVIFRGEAFF
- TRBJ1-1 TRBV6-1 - TGTGCCAGCAGTGAGGTAGGGGCTGAAGCTTTCTTT CASSEVGAEAFF
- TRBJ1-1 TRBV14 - TGTGCCAGCAGCCAAGCAAGGGGGACTGAAGCTTTCTTT CASSQARGTEAFF
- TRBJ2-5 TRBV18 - TGTGCCAGCTCACCTCGAGGGGCCAAGAGGGAGACCCAGTACTTC CASSPRGAKRETQYF
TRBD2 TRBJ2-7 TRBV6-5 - TGTGCCAGCAGTTACGATGGGGGGGACTACGAGCAGTACTTC CASSYDGGDYEQYF
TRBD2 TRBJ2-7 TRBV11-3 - TGTGCCAGCAGCTTAAATTTAGCGGGGTACTACGAGCAGTACTTC CASSLNLAGYYEQYF
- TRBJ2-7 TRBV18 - TGTGCCAGCTCTCCCGGGACCCTCTCCTACGAGCAGTACTTC CASSPGTLSYEQYF